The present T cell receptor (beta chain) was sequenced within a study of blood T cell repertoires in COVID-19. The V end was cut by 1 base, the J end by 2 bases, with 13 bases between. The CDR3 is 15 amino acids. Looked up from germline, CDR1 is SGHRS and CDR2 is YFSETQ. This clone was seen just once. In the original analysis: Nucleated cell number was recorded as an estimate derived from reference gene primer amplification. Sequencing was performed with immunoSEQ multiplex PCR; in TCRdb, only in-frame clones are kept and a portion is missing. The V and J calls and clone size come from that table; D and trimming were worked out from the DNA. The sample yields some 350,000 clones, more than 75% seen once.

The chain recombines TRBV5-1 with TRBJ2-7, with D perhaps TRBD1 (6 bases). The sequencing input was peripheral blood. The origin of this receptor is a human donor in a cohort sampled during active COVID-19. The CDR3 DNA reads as TGCGCCAGCAGCTTGAGGGTGGACAGCACCTACGAGCAGTACTTC. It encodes CASSLRVDSTYEQYF.